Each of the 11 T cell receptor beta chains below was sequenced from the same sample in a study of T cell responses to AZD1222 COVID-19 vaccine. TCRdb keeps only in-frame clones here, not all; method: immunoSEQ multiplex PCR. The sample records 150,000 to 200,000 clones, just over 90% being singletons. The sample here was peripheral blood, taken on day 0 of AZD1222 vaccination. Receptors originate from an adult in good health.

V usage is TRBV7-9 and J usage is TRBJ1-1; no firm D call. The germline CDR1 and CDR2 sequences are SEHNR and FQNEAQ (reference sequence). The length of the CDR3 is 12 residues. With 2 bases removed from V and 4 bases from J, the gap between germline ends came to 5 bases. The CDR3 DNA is TGTGCCAGCAGCTTATTGGGCACTGAAGCTTTCTTT. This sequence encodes CASSLLGTEAFF.

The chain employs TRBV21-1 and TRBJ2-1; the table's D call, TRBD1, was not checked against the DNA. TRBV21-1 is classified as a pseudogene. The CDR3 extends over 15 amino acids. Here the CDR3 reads CASIAPRGPYNEQFF. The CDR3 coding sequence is TGTGCCAGCATCGCCCCCAGGGGCCCCTACAATGAGCAGTTCTTC.

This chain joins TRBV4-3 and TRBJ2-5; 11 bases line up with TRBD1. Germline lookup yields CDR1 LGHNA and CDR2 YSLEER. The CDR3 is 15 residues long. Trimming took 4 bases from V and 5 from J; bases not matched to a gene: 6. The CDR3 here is CASSPRTGGRETQYF. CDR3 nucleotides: TGCGCCAGCAGCCCTCGGACAGGGGGCAGGGAGACCCAGTACTTC.

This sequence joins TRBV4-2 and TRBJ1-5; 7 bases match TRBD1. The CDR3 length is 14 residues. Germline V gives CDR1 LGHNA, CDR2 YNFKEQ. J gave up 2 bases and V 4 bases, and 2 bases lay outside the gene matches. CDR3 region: CASSLGTGNQPQHF. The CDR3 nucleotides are TGTGCCAGCAGCCTTGGGACAGGCAATCAGCCCCAGCATTTT.

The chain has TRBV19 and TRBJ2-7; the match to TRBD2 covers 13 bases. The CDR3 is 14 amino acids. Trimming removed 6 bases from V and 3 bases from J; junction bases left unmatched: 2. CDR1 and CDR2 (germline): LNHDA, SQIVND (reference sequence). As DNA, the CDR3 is TGTGCCAGTAGCGGGACTAGCGGGATCTACGAGCAGTACTTC. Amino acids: CASSGTSGIYEQYF.

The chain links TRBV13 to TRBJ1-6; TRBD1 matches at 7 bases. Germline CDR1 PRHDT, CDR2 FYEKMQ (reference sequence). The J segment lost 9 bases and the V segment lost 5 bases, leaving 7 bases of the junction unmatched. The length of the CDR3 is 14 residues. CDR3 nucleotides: TGTGCCAGCAGCCCCGGGACAGCGGTTTCACCCCTCCACTTT. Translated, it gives CASSPGTAVSPLHF.

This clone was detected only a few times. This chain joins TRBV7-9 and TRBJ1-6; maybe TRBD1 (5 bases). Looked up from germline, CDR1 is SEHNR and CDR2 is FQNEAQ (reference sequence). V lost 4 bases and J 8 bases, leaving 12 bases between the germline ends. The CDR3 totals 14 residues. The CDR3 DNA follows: TGTGCCAGCAGCTCTAGCGGACAACATTCACCCCTCCACTTT. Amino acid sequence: CASSSSGQHSPLHF.

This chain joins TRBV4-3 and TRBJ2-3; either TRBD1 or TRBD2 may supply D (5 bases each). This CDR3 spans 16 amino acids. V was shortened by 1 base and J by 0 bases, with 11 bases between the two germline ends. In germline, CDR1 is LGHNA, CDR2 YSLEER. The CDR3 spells CASSQVYWGSTDTQYF. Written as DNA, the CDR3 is TGCGCCAGCAGCCAAGTATACTGGGGGAGCACAGATACGCAGTATTTT.

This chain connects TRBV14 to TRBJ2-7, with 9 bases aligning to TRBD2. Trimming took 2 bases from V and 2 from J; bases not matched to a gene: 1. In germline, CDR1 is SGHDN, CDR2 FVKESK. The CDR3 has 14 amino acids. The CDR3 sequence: CASSQLAGPYEQYF. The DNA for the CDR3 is TGTGCCAGCAGCCAACTAGCGGGACCCTACGAGCAGTACTTC.

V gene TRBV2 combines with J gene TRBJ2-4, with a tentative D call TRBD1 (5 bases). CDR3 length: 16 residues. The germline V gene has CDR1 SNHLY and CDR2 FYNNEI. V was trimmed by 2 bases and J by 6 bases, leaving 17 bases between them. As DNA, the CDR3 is TGTGCCAGCAGTGAATTTTGGCAGGGAAGCCGAAACATTCAGTACTTC. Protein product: CASSEFWQGSRNIQYF. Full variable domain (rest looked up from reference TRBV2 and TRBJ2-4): EPEVTQTPSHQVTQMGQEVILRCVPISNHLYFYWYRQILGQKVEFLVSFYNNEISEKSEIFDDQFSVERPDGSNFTLKIRSTKLEDSAMYFCASSEFWQGSRNIQYFGAGTRLSVL.

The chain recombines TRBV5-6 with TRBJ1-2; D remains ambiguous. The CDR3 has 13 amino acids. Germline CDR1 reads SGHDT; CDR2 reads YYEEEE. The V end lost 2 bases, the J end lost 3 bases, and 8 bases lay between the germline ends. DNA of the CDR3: TGTGCCAGCAGCTTCTACGGGGACTATGGCTACACCTTC. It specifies CASSFYGDYGYTF.